This TCR beta chain was sequenced for a study of blood T cells in healthy people across ages. This CDR3 contains 13 residues. V lost 3 bases, J lost 7 bases, and 11 bases lay in between. Germline V gives CDR1 SGDLS, CDR2 YYNGEE. Remarks on this clonotype: Its antigen is undetermined.

Study-level results: Significant beta diversity loss was already apparent by age approximately 36, declining roughly linearly.

A second roughly 7 to 11 cycle PCR used barcoded and J-beta primers. MiXCR, applied by TCRdb to the 5' RACE reads, yields one record per CDR3 protein. The table shows over 1.5 million distinct CDR3 sequences, with around half occurring only once. The source of this sequence is a woman in her 40s in good health. Input material: blood. This chain connects TRBV9 to TRBJ2-1; the D is unclear. CDR3 sequence (DNA): TGTGCCAGCAGCGCCTCAGATGAAAATGAGCAGTTCTTC. It is translated as CASSASDENEQFF. The full variable domain, in which reference TRBV9 and TRBJ2-1 provide the parts outside the CDR3, is DSGVTQTPKHLITATGQRVTLRCSPRSGDLSVYWYQQSLDQGLQFLIQYYNGEERAKGNILERFSAQQFPDLHSELNLSSLELGDSALYFCASSASDENEQFFGPGTRLTVL.